The clone carrying this T cell receptor (beta chain) showed up just a few times. The antigen is not known. Documented time point: blood 4 weeks post-SBRT, at nephrectomy. The sample's treatment: 15 Gy SBRT to primary tumor, nephrectomy 4 weeks later. Nephrectomy followed 15 Gy stereotactic body radiation by 4 weeks. Clear cell pathology was present in this patient's renal cell carcinoma. Clones were sequenced by immunoSEQ multiplex PCR, and TCRdb holds only the in-frame ones, with some missing. The sample includes 140,000 or so clones, around 88% of them seen just once. This record belongs to a study of radiation and T cells in renal cell carcinoma. The CDR3 is 13 amino acids. V was pared by 7 bases and J by 6 bases, with 6 bases of the junction left unmatched. The germline V gene encodes CDR1 WNHNN and CDR2 SYGVQD (reference sequence). Study outcomes and limitations: Without pretreatment biopsies, baseline tumor clonotype presence was undetermined.

The receptor was derived from a woman between 45 and 65 years old with renal cell carcinoma. This chain links TRBV10-1 with TRBJ2-3; TRBD2 agrees at 8 bases. The sequenced sample was blood, obtained from a patient whose treatment included radiotherapy and nephrectomy. CDR3 amino acids: CASTPRLADTQYF. The CDR3 nucleotides are TGCGCCAGCACACCGCGACTAGCGGATACGCAGTATTTT.